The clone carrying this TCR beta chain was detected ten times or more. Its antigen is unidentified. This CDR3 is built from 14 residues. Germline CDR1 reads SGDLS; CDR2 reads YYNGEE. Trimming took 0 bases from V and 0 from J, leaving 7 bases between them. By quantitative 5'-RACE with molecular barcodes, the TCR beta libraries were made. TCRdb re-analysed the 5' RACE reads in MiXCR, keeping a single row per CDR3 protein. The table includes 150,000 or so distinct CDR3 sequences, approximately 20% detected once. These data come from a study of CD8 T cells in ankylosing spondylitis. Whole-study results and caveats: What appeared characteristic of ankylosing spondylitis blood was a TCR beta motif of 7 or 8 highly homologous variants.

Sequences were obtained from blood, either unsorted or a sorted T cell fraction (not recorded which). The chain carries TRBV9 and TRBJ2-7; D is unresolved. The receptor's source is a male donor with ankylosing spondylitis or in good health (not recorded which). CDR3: CASSVEGASYEQYF. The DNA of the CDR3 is TGTGCCAGCAGCGTAGAGGGTGCCTCCTACGAGCAGTACTTC.